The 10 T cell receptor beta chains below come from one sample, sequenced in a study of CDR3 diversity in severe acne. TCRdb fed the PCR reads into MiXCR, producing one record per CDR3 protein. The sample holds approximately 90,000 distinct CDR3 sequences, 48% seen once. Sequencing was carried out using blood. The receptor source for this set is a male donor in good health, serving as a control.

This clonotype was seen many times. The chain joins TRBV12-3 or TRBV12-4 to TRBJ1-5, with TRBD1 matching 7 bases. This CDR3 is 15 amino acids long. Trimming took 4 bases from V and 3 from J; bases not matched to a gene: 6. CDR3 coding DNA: TGTGCCAGCAGTTCCCGACAGGGCTTCAATCAGCCCCAGCATTTT. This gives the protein CASSSRQGFNQPQHF.

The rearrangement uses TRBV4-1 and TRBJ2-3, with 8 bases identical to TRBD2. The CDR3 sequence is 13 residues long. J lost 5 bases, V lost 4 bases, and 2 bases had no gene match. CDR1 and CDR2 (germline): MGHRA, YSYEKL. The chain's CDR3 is CASSPRGGDTQYF. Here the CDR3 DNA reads TGCGCCAGCAGCCCCCGGGGGGGAGATACGCAGTATTTT.

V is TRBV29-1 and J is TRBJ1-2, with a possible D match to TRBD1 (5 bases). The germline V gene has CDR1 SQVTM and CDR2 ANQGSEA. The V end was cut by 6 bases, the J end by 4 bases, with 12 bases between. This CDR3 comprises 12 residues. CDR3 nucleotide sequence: TGCAGCGTCCTCGGGGCGGGCTATGGCTACACCTTC. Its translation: CSVLGAGYGYTF.

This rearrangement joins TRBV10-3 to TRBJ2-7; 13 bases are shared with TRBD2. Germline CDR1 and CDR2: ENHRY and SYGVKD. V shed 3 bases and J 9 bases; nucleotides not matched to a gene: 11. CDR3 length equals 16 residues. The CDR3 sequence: CAISENEGLAGVGQYF. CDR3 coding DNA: TGTGCCATCAGTGAAAACGAAGGACTAGCGGGAGTTGGGCAGTACTTC.

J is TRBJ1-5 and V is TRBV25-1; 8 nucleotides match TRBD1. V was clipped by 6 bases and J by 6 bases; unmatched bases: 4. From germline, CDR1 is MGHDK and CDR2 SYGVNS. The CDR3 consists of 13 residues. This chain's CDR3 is CASSNRGAQPQHF. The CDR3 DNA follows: TGTGCCAGCAGCAACAGGGGGGCTCAGCCCCAGCATTTT.

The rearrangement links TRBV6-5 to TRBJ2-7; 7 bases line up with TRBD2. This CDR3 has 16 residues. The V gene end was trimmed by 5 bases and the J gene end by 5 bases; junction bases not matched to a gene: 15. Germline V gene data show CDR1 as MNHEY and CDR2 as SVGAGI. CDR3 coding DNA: TGTGCCAGCAGTGATTGGGGGAGGGCCAATCAGGACGAGCAGTACTTC. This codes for CASSDWGRANQDEQYF.

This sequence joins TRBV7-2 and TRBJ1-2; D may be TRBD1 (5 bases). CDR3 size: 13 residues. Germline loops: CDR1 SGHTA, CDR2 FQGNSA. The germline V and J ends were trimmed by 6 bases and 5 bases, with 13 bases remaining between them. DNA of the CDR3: TGTGCCAGCAGAATGGGGGAGGGGTATGGCTACACCTTC. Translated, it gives CASRMGEGYGYTF. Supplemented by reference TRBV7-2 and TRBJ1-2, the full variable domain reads GAGVSQSPSNKVTEKGKDVELRCDPISGHTALYWYRQSLGQGLEFLIYFQGNSAPDKSGLPSDRFSAERTGGSVSTLTIQRTQQEDSAVYLCASRMGEGYGYTFGSGTRLTVV.

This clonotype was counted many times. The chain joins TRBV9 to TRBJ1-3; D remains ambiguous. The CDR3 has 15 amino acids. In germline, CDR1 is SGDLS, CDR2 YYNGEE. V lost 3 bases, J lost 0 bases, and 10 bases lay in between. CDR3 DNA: TGTGCCAGCAGCGCTGACATAGCCTCTGGAAACACCATATATTTT. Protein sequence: CASSADIASGNTIYF.

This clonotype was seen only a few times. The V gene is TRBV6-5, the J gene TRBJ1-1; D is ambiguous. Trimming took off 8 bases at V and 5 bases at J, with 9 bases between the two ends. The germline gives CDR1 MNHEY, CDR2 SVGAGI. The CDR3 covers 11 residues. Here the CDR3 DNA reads TGTGCCAGCGGGATCTTAACTGAAGCTTTCTTT. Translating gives CASGILTEAFF.

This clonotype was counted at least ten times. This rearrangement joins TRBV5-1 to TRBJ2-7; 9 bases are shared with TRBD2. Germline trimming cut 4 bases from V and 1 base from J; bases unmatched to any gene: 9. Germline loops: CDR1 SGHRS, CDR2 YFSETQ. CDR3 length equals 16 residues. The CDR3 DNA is TGCGCCAGCAGCGGAGGTATTGGACTAGCGTCCTACGAGCAGTACTTC. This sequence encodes CASSGGIGLASYEQYF.